This T cell receptor beta chain was obtained from a study of beta chain features in type 1 diabetes. As for the study in general: Patients did not differ from healthy donors in age, gender or cell yield. Investigators examined roughly 99,000,000 sorted cells across all samples.

CDR1 MGHRA and CDR2 YSYEKL come from the germline V gene. The ends lost 2 bases at V and 3 bases at J; junction bases unmatched: 12. CDR3 length: 17 amino acids. The investigators reverse transcribed all of the isolated RNA, so they sequenced expressed TCRB transcripts. Sequencing used immunoSEQ multiplex PCR; TCRdb keeps in-frame clones, though not all of them. The sample includes about 130,000 clones, just over 9% of them seen just once. This receptor was identified in a man between 18 and 29 years old in good health. The sample comprised central memory CD4+ T cells from blood. The V gene is TRBV4-1, the J gene TRBJ2-7, with TRBD2 matching over 8 bases. CDR3 amino acids: CASSQISLGLERYEQYF. DNA of the CDR3: TGCGCCAGCAGCCAAATTTCTCTGGGACTAGAGCGCTACGAGCAGTACTTC.